The clone carrying this T cell receptor (beta chain) was seen repeatedly, ten times or more. Its antigen is not identified. The data were obtained in a study of T cells after yellow fever vaccination. Study conclusions and caveats: Peak timing came faster in the weaker secondary response, day 5 versus 15.

Universal primer sites and UMIs were introduced during 5'RACE template-switching synthesis of TCR cDNA. TCRdb processed the 5' RACE reads anew with MiXCR; each CDR3 protein has one entry. In the table there are under 150,000 distinct CDR3 sequences, over 7% of which are singletons. The origin of this receptor is a man in his thirties or forties who received the YFV17D yellow fever vaccine. Material: CD4+ T cells sorted from PBMCs, obtained 5 days after the yellow fever booster vaccination.

CDR3 residues: CTSSGGPYNEQFF. CDR3 DNA sequence: TGCACCAGTTCGGGGGGCCCGTACAATGAGCAGTTCTTC. This rearrangement joins TRBV29-1 to TRBJ2-1; tentative D call: TRBD2 (7 bases). The CDR3 runs to 13 residues. CDR1 is SQVTM and CDR2 is ANQGSEA in the germline V gene.